This T cell receptor (beta chain) was documented in a study of OX40 agonist ivuxolimab in advanced cancers. For the study at large: Prior checkpoint blockade (anti-PD-1, anti-PD-L1 or anti-CTLA-4) was permitted; about 40% had it.

TCRdb's table, derived via immunoSEQ multiplex PCR, lists solely in-frame clones and lacks some. The sample yields over 95,000 clones, around 90% seen once. Trimming took 6 bases from V and 3 from J; bases not matched to a gene: 7. The CDR3 has 14 amino acids. From germline, CDR1 is MDHEN and CDR2 SYDVKM. This sequence was found in an adult with an advanced solid tumor such as melanoma, head and neck, liver or kidney cancer. The starting material was CD4+ or CD8+ T cells sorted from blood, obtained in a trial of the OX40 agonist ivuxolimab. The chain recombines TRBV28 with TRBJ2-7; TRBD2 matches at 8 bases. The CDR3, as DNA: TGTGCCAGCAGGGCCGGGAGGGGGTTCTACGAGCAGTACTTC. Translating it yields CASRAGRGFYEQYF. Based on the CDR3 plus reference TRBV28 and TRBJ2-7, the full variable domain is DVKVTQSSRYLVKRTGEKVFLECVQDMDHENMFWYRQDPGLGLRLIYFSYDVKMKEKGDIPEGYSVSREKKERFSLILESASTNQTSMYLCASRAGRGFYEQYFGPGTRLTVT.